The rows below give T cell receptor beta chains drawn from one sample of a study of cytomegalovirus exposure and HLA in healthy donors. The protocol was immunoSEQ multiplex PCR, while the TCRdb copy is restricted to in-frame clones and leaves out a portion. The table has about 150,000 clones, about 85% seen once; the top ten hold 3.5%. The sample comprised PBMCs. These receptors came from a human donor in good health. Each CDR3 is given with its conserved first and last residue. Fields, in order: CDR3 DNA, CDR3 protein, J gene, clone size, V gene, D gene. A D gene is named only where the DNA matches it firmly. Size is stated for part of the rows, as once, few or many counts, or as a class when the clone is expanded.

TGTGCCAGCATGGGACAGACTAATGAAAAACTGTTTTTT | CASMGQTNEKLFF | TRBJ1-4 | few | TRBV14 | TRBD1
TGTGCCAGCAGTGGGGCTAGCGGGAGTTACAATGAGCAGTTCTTC | CASSGASGSYNEQFF | TRBJ2-1 | once | TRBV6-1 | TRBD2
TGTGCCAGCTCCCAACGGACAGGAAACCAAGAGACCCAGTACTTC | CASSQRTGNQETQYF | TRBJ2-5 | once | TRBV18 | TRBD1
TGTGCCTGGAGCAGAGACAGGGGTGCGGATAATTCACCCCTCCACTTT | CAWSRDRGADNSPLHF | TRBJ1-6 | . | TRBV30 | TRBD1
TGTGCCAGCAGCCAAGATGGGGGCATGAAAAACATTCAGTACTTC | CASSQDGGMKNIQYF | TRBJ2-4 | . | TRBV14 | .
TGTGCCAGCTCCCCTTATGGGGCCTCCTACGAGCAGTACTTC | CASSPYGASYEQYF | TRBJ2-7 | . | TRBV7-6 | .
TGTGCCAGCAGCTTTGGGACAGGGGAAGGCTACACCTTC | CASSFGTGEGYTF | TRBJ1-2 | . | TRBV7-3 | TRBD1
TGTGCCAGCAGTTACCGACAGGGCTGGGCCAACGTCCTGACTTTC | CASSYRQGWANVLTF | TRBJ2-6 | . | TRBV6-5 | TRBD1
TGTGCCAGCAGTTACGGGGGCTATGGGGTGAACACTGAAGCTTTCTTT | CASSYGGYGVNTEAFF | TRBJ1-1 | . | TRBV6-6 | .
TGTGCCAGCAGCAAACGGGGGTCGGCGGAAGCTTTCTTT | CASSKRGSAEAFF | TRBJ1-1 | . | TRBV27 | .
TGTGCCAGCAGCTTTCAAAGCGGGGGAAACCAAGAGACCCAGTACTTC | CASSFQSGGNQETQYF | TRBJ2-5 | few | TRBV11-2 | TRBD2
TGTGCCAGCCGGACCGGGACTAAGAGGGTAGATACGCAGTATTTT | CASRTGTKRVDTQYF | TRBJ2-3 | . | TRBV7-9 | TRBD2
TGTGCCAGCAGAGACTTAAGCTCCTATAATTCACCCCTCCACTTT | CASRDLSSYNSPLHF | TRBJ1-6 | . | TRBV27 | .
TGTGCTAGTGGTTTGGGCCAGGGTGGAGAAAATGAAAAACTGTTTTTT | CASGLGQGGENEKLFF | TRBJ1-4 | once | TRBV12-5 | .
TGTGCCAGCAGCTTAGCGATGGCTAGCGGGACGGGTACGCAGTATTTT | CASSLAMASGTGTQYF | TRBJ2-3 | . | TRBV7-2 | TRBD2
TGTGCCAGTAAGCGGGAGACTAGCACAGATACGCAGTATTTT | CASKRETSTDTQYF | TRBJ2-3 | . | TRBV19 | TRBD2
TGTGCCAGCAGCTTGGGCGGGAGGGCAACAGATACGCAGTATTTT | CASSLGGRATDTQYF | TRBJ2-3 | . | TRBV7-2 | TRBD2
TGTGCCAGTAGTATAAAGGACAGGGGGCTTCAGCCCCAGCATTTT | CASSIKDRGLQPQHF | TRBJ1-5 | few | TRBV19 | TRBD1
TGTGCCAGCAGCCAAGAGTATCGATGGCAGACCCAGTACTTC | CASSQEYRWQTQYF | TRBJ2-5 | . | TRBV14 | .
TGTGCCAGCAGCTTATCCAGGGGGAATGAAAAACTGTTTTTT | CASSLSRGNEKLFF | TRBJ1-4 | . | TRBV7-2 | TRBD1
TGTGCCACCGGACAGGGGGCATGGAATGAGCAGTTCTTC | CATGQGAWNEQFF | TRBJ2-1 | once | TRBV19 | TRBD1
TGCGCCAGCAGTCAATCAGACGGAGTTTATCAGCCCCAGCATTTT | CASSQSDGVYQPQHF | TRBJ1-5 | . | TRBV4-3 | .
TGTGCCATCAGTGAGAACGGCGATCCTCCTACAGGGTATAAGTGCGAGCAGTACTTC | CAISENGDPPTGYKCEQYF | TRBJ2-7 | . | TRBV10-3 | .
TGTGCCAGCCAATCCGGGACAAAGTATGGCTACACCTTC | CASQSGTKYGYTF | TRBJ1-2 | . | TRBV5-6 | .
TGTGCCAGCCAAGGACTCAACCTTTCGGAGCAGTTCTTC | CASQGLNLSEQFF | TRBJ2-1 | . | TRBV19 | .
TGTGCCAGTAGTATCACGGGAGGGCCTTATAGCAATCAGCCCCAGCATTTT | CASSITGGPYSNQPQHF | TRBJ1-5 | . | TRBV19 | .
TGTGCCAGCAGTTTAGCGGGAGCGTCTTATCCGCAGTATTTT | CASSLAGASYPQYF | TRBJ2-3 | . | TRBV27 | TRBD2
TGTGCCAGCAGCTTGACTAGCGGGGTAACCGGGGAGCTGTTTTTT | CASSLTSGVTGELFF | TRBJ2-2 | . | TRBV7-9 | TRBD2
TGTGCCAGTACCATCGTCGGTGATTCCGGGGAGCTGTTTTTT | CASTIVGDSGELFF | TRBJ2-2 | . | TRBV19 | .
TGTGCCAGCTCACCTGGACTAGCGGGAATCCATGAGCAGTTCTTC | CASSPGLAGIHEQFF | TRBJ2-1 | . | TRBV18 | TRBD2
TGTGCCAGCTCACCAACACCCGTGACAGAGAACACCGGGGAGCTGTTTTTT | CASSPTPVTENTGELFF | TRBJ2-2 | . | TRBV18 | .
TGTGCCAGCAGCTTTACGAGGCCGAGCACTGAAGCTTTCTTT | CASSFTRPSTEAFF | TRBJ1-1 | . | TRBV5-6 | .
TGTGCCAGCAGTTACCGGTCAGGATCCTACGAGCAGTACTTC | CASSYRSGSYEQYF | TRBJ2-7 | . | TRBV6-5 | .
TGCGCCAGCAGATCACCGGGACAGGGGGATAATGGCTACACCTTC | CASRSPGQGDNGYTF | TRBJ1-2 | . | TRBV4-1 | TRBD1
TGTGCCAGCAGCTTACGTATGGATACGCAGTATTTT | CASSLRMDTQYF | TRBJ2-3 | few | TRBV7-2 | .
TGTGCCAGCAGTGTCAACAGGGTCGGGAACACCGGGGAGCTGTTTTTT | CASSVNRVGNTGELFF | TRBJ2-2 | few | TRBV6-1 | .
TGTGCCAGCAGTGAACCCTACCCGGACAGGGTAGGGGAGCAGTACTTC | CASSEPYPDRVGEQYF | TRBJ2-7 | few | TRBV25-1 | TRBD1
TGTGCCAGTAGTATAGATACTAGCGGGAAGCCCTACGAGCAGTACTTC | CASSIDTSGKPYEQYF | TRBJ2-7 | few | TRBV19 | TRBD2
TGTGCCAGCAGTTATCTCAATGAGCAGTTCTTC | CASSYLNEQFF | TRBJ2-1 | . | TRBV28 | .
TGTGCCAGCAGCCAATCCCCCGGACAGAGGCCCTACGAGCAGTACTTC | CASSQSPGQRPYEQYF | TRBJ2-7 | . | TRBV16 | .
TGTGCCAGCAGCTTAAGCAGCGGGGAAGGCGAGCAGTACTTC | CASSLSSGEGEQYF | TRBJ2-7 | . | TRBV11-3 | TRBD2
TGTGCCAGCCGCGCGACAGGGGGCTATGGCTACACCTTC | CASRATGGYGYTF | TRBJ1-2 | . | TRBV5-6 | TRBD1